This passage covers 23 T cell receptor beta chains from one sample sequenced in a study of blood T cells in healthy people across ages. Primers used in a second PCR of roughly 6 to 11 cycles were a sample-barcoded 5' primer and a J-beta primer mix. MiXCR, applied by TCRdb to the 5' RACE reads, yields one record per CDR3 protein. The sample gives hundreds of thousands of distinct CDR3 sequences, 40% to 50% of which show up once; about 21% is in the top ten. The material sequenced was blood. These receptors all stem from a man in his sixties in good health.

V is TRBV12-3 or TRBV12-4 and J is TRBJ2-5; TRBD2 agrees at 7 bases. V lost 6 bases, J lost 4 bases, and 8 bases stayed unmatched. The CDR3 loop spans 14 amino acids. CDR3 bases: TGTGCCAGCAGCTTGGGACTATTGGGAGAGACCCAGTACTTC. Protein product: CASSLGLLGETQYF.

There are a few counts of this clonotype. The gene calls are TRBV9 and TRBJ2-7; unclear D gene. With 4 bases removed from V and 2 bases from J, the gap between germline ends came to 19 bases. Germline V gives CDR1 SGDLS, CDR2 YYNGEE. CDR3 length equals 16 residues. CDR3 DNA sequence: TGTGCCAGCAGCTCCCGAGGCGAGAGTTCCCCCTACGAGCAGTACTTC. This sequence encodes CASSSRGESSPYEQYF. The whole variable domain, filled in from reference TRBV9 and TRBJ2-7, reads DSGVTQTPKHLITATGQRVTLRCSPRSGDLSVYWYQQSLDQGLQFLIQYYNGEERAKGNILERFSAQQFPDLHSELNLSSLELGDSALYFCASSSRGESSPYEQYFGPGTRLTVT.

V is TRBV20-1 and J is TRBJ2-1; 12 bases line up with TRBD2. The CDR3 sequence is 17 residues long. The junction had 7 bases not matched to a gene; V was cut back by 1 base and J by 3 bases. Germline CDR1 is DFQATT and CDR2 is SNEGSKA (reference sequence). The CDR3 DNA follows: TGCAGTGCTAGAGCCGACTTACTAGCGGGGGGCTACAATGAGCAGTTCTTC. Protein: CSARADLLAGGYNEQFF.

The V call is TRBV12-3 or TRBV12-4, the J call TRBJ2-7, with TRBD1 identical over 11 bases. The CDR3 length is 16 residues. The ends lost 4 bases at V and 0 bases at J; junction bases unmatched: 5. As DNA, the CDR3 is TGTGCCAGCAGTTGGACAGGGGGCGAAAGCTCCTACGAGCAGTACTTC. Translation: CASSWTGGESSYEQYF.

The chain is built from TRBV20-1 and TRBJ2-1; a possible D gene is TRBD2 (6 bases). This CDR3 region has 12 residues. The ends were cut back, 4 bases at V and 7 bases at J, with 11 bases in the middle. The germline gives CDR1 DFQATT, CDR2 SNEGSKA (reference sequence). CDR3 DNA: TGCAGTGCTACAGACCGGGGGAATGAGCAGTTCTTC. Its translation is CSATDRGNEQFF.

J is TRBJ2-1 and V is TRBV20-1; 16 nucleotides match TRBD2. Germline loops: CDR1 DFQATT, CDR2 SNEGSKA (reference sequence). CDR3 length: 15 amino acids. The V gene end was trimmed by 3 bases and the J gene end by 7 bases; junction bases not matched to a gene: 3. CDR3 DNA: TGCAGTGCTAGTGGGACTAGCGGGGGGGGGAATGAGCAGTTCTTC. Its translation is CSASGTSGGGNEQFF.

This sequence joins TRBV7-2 and TRBJ2-7; D is unclear. The V gene's germline CDR1 is SGHTA and CDR2 FQGNSA. Trimming took off 0 bases at V and 4 bases at J, with 19 bases between the two ends. CDR3 length: 17 amino acids. The CDR3 coding sequence is TGTGCCAGCAGCTTAGCGCGCAGGCCTAACCTACCTTACGAGCAGTACTTC. Protein product: CASSLARRPNLPYEQYF.

CDR3 sequence (DNA): TGCGCCAGCCGGGAGGCGGGAGATACTACCAATGAGCAGTTCTTC. It codes for CASREAGDTTNEQFF. V gene TRBV5-1 combines with J gene TRBJ2-1; the match to TRBD2 covers 7 bases. CDR1 and CDR2 from the germline V gene are SGHRS and YFSETQ. The CDR3 is 15 amino acids. The V segment lost 7 bases and the J segment 6 bases; nucleotides outside the gene matches: 13.

This clonotype was counted a few times. The genes are TRBV6-5 and TRBJ2-5, with D unclear. The DNA matches TRBJ2-7 better at its end, which makes the J call doubtful. Germline lookup yields CDR1 MNHEY and CDR2 SVGAGI. CDR3 length equals 12 residues. Here the CDR3 reads CASSYGVGEQYF. The CDR3 DNA is TGTGCCAGCAGTTACGGGGTAGGCGAGCAGTACTTC.

CDR3 region: CASSPGADLYGYTF. CDR3 in DNA: TGTGCCAGCAGCCCCGGGGCGGACCTCTATGGCTACACCTTC. J is TRBJ1-2 and V is TRBV12-3 or TRBV12-4; tentatively, D is TRBD1 (5 bases). The V end lost 6 bases, the J end lost 4 bases, and 15 bases lay between the germline ends. CDR3 length: 14 residues.

This clonotype was counted ten times or more. The CDR3 bases are TGTGCCAGCAGCCAAATGACAGCTTCCTACGAGCAGTACTTC. This translates into CASSQMTASYEQYF. The chain carries TRBV14 and TRBJ2-7; D is possibly TRBD1 (5 bases). This CDR3 region has 14 residues. Germline CDR1 and CDR2: SGHDN and FVKESK. V lost 2 bases, J lost 1 base, and 9 bases lay in between.

Only a few counts were recorded for this clonotype. V usage is TRBV12-3 or TRBV12-4 and J usage is TRBJ1-2; no clear D gene. The CDR3 contains 15 residues. V shed 4 bases and J shed 7 bases, with 19 bases lying between them. CDR3 nucleotides: TGTGCCAGCAGTTCTGGAAAGGGAGGGAGTGGTGGCTACACCTTC. It specifies CASSSGKGGSGGYTF.

The CDR3 nucleotides read TGTGCCAGCAGCTTAGACAGAGCGGGGGCCACAGATACGCAGTATTTT. Encoded protein: CASSLDRAGATDTQYF. This rearrangement joins TRBV11-2 to TRBJ2-3, with 8 bases that match TRBD2. Trimming took 0 bases from V and 2 from J; bases not matched to a gene: 4. This CDR3 is built from 16 residues. CDR1 SGHAT and CDR2 FQNNGV come from the germline V gene.

This clonotype was detected a few times. V usage is TRBV6-2 or TRBV6-3 and J usage is TRBJ2-5; tentatively, D is TRBD1 (5 bases). CDR3 size: 14 residues. V gave up 6 bases and J gave up 5 bases, with 16 bases separating them. The germline V gene has CDR1 MNHEY and CDR2 SVGEGT. As DNA, the CDR3 is TGTGCCAGCAGCTACATGGGGCTAAAGGAGACCCAGTACTTC. This sequence encodes CASSYMGLKETQYF.

The rearrangement uses TRBV6-2 or TRBV6-3 and TRBJ1-2, with unresolved D. Trimming removed 5 bases from V and 0 bases from J, with 10 bases in between. Per the germline V gene, CDR1 is MNHEY and CDR2 is SVGEGT. The CDR3 runs to 14 residues. The CDR3 nucleotides are TGTGCCAGCAGTCAGCAACATTCTAACTATGGCTACACCTTC. This translates into CASSQQHSNYGYTF.

On this clonotype: A read error may be the cause here, since a much bigger clone is one base away. This rearrangement joins TRBV20-1 to TRBJ2-5; D unclear. The J call may be mistaken, given a closer DNA end match to TRBJ2-7. The CDR3 runs 12 residues. Germline values: CDR1 DFQATT, CDR2 SNEGSKA (reference sequence). The CDR3 region is CSASSGIDEQYF. The CDR3, as DNA: TGCAGTGCTAGTTCAGGAATCGACGAGCAGTACTTC.

The chain uses TRBV6-2 or TRBV6-3 and TRBJ2-7; tentative D call: TRBD1 (6 bases). Per germline, CDR1 MNHEY and CDR2 SVGEGT. The CDR3 has 17 residues. The V end lost 2 bases, the J end lost 0 bases, and 17 bases lay between the germline ends. The CDR3 region has the DNA TGTGCCAGCAGTTACGGGACACTTTCCTTTGCCTCCTACGAGCAGTACTTC. It is translated as CASSYGTLSFASYEQYF.

The V gene is TRBV20-1, the J gene TRBJ2-7, with D maybe TRBD1 (6 bases). The V and J ends lost 1 base and 7 bases respectively, with 20 bases between them. This CDR3 contains 15 residues. Germline V lookup: CDR1 DFQATT, CDR2 SNEGSKA (reference sequence). The CDR3 DNA reads TGCAGTGCTAGAGTCCGGGACAACCGGCACAATGAGCAGTACTTC. The encoded protein is CSARVRDNRHNEQYF.

The chain links TRBV6-5 to TRBJ2-7, with D maybe TRBD1 (6 bases). Germline CDR1 reads MNHEY; CDR2 reads SVGAGI. This CDR3 region has 14 residues. Trimming cost V 6 bases and J 4 bases, with 16 bases left between them. CDR3 sequence: CASSPTGHLYEQYF. In nucleotides, the CDR3 is TGTGCCAGCAGCCCGACGGGACATCTATACGAGCAGTACTTC.

This clonotype was seen a few times. The chain joins TRBV4-1 to TRBJ2-5; D assignment may be TRBD1 or TRBD2 (7 bases each). V was cut by 1 base and J by 5 bases, with 14 bases left in between. CDR1 is MGHRA, CDR2 YSYEKL, per germline. The CDR3 totals 15 residues. The CDR3 loop is CASSQAVQGGETQYF. For the CDR3, the DNA is TGCGCCAGCAGCCAAGCGGTCCAGGGGGGGGAGACCCAGTACTTC.

The sample holds one count of this clonotype. J is TRBJ2-7 and V is TRBV6-2 or TRBV6-3, with D unclear. Germline V CDR1 and CDR2: MNHEY, SVGEGT. There are 14 residues in the CDR3. Trimming removed 2 bases from V and 4 bases from J, with 12 bases in between. CDR3 sequence reads: CASSYPGYPYEQYF. The CDR3 DNA follows: TGTGCCAGCAGTTACCCTGGTTATCCATACGAGCAGTACTTC.

J is TRBJ1-4 and V is TRBV6-1; TRBD1 matches 7 bases. Unmatched junction bases numbered 5, after V lost 4 bases and J lost 0 bases. CDR3 size: 16 residues. From germline, CDR1 is MNHNS and CDR2 SASEGT. DNA for the CDR3: TGTGCCAGCAGTGCCAACAGGGGACCAACTAATGAAAAACTGTTTTTT. This gives the protein CASSANRGPTNEKLFF.

This clonotype was detected only a few times. This rearrangement joins TRBV9 to TRBJ2-5; the D is unclear. CDR1 and CDR2 from the germline V gene are SGDLS and YYNGEE. The germline V and J ends were trimmed by 3 bases and 1 base, with 13 bases remaining between them. This CDR3 contains 15 residues. The CDR3 region is CASSAVLGFQETQYF. The CDR3, as DNA: TGTGCCAGCAGCGCCGTCTTAGGATTCCAAGAGACCCAGTACTTC.